This TCR beta chain was recovered during a study of T cell changes during pregnancy in multiple sclerosis. Looked up from germline, CDR1 is LNHNV and CDR2 is YYDKDF (reference sequence). This CDR3 region has 16 residues. V trimming: 0 bases; J trimming: 7 bases; junction bases outside the gene matches: 7. Generated by immunoSEQ multiplex PCR, the TCRdb table keeps only in-frame clones and is missing some. The data show 75,000 to 100,000 clones, 92% seen once. This chain uses TRBV15 with TRBJ2-1; TRBD1 matches 9 bases. The starting material was peripheral blood, obtained after pregnancy. This sequence originates from a female donor in good health, enrolled as a control in a pregnancy study. The CDR3 coding sequence is TGTGCCACCAGCAGAGATCCCGGGACAGGGCGAAATGAGCAGTTCTTC. This translates into CATSRDPGTGRNEQFF.